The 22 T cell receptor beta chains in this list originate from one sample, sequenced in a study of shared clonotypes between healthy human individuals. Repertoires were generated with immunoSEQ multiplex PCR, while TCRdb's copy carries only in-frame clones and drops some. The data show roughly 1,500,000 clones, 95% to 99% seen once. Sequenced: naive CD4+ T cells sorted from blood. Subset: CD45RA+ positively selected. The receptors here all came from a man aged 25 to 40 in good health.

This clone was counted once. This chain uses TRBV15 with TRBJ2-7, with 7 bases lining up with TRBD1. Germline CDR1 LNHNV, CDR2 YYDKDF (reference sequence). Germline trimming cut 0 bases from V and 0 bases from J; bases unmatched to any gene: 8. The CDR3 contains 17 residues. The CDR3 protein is CATSRDRKTGSSYEQYF. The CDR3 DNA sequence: TGTGCCACCAGCAGAGATAGGAAGACAGGGTCCTCCTACGAGCAGTACTTC.

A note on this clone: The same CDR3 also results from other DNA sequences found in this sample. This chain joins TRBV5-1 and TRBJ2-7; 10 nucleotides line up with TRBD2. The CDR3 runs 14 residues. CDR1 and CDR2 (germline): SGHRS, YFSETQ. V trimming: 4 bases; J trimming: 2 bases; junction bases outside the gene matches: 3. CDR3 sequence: CASSGTSGAYEQYF. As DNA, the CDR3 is TGCGCCAGCAGCGGCACTAGCGGGGCCTACGAGCAGTACTTC.

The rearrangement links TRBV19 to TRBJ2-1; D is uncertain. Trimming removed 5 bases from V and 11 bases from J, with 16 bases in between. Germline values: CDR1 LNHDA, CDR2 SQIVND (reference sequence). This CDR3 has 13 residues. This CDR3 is CASSLSPRAKQFF. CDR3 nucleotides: TGTGCCAGTAGTTTATCCCCTCGGGCTAAGCAGTTCTTC.

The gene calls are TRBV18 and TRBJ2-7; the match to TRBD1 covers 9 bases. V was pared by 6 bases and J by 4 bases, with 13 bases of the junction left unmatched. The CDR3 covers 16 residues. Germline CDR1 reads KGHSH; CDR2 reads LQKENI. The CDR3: CASSPSGQGPAYEQYF. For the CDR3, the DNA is TGTGCCAGCTCCCCCTCGGGACAGGGTCCGGCGTACGAGCAGTACTTC.

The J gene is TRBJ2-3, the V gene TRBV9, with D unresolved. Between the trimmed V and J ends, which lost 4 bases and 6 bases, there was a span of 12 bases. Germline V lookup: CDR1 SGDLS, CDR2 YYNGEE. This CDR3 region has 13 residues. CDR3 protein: CASSLGPADTQYF. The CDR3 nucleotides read TGTGCCAGCAGCCTGGGCCCGGCGGATACGCAGTATTTT.

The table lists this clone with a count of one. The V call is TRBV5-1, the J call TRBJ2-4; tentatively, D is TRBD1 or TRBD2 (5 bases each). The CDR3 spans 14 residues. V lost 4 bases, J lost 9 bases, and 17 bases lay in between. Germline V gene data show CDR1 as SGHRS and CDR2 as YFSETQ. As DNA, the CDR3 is TGCGCCAGCAGCCGGCAAGAGAGGGGCGGCATTCAGTACTTC. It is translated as CASSRQERGGIQYF.

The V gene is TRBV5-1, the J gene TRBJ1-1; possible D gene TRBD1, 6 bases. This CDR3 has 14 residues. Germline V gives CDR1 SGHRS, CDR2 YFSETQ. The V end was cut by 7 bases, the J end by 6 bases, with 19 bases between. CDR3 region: CASGPGTIAAEAFF. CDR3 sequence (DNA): TGCGCCAGCGGTCCCGGGACAATAGCGGCTGAAGCTTTCTTT. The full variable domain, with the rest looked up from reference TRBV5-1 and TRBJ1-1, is KAGVTQTPRYLIKTRGQQVTLSCSPISGHRSVSWYQQTPGQGLQFLFEYFSETQRNKGNFPGRFSGRQFSNSRSEMNVSTLELGDSALYLCASGPGTIAAEAFFGQGTRLTVV.

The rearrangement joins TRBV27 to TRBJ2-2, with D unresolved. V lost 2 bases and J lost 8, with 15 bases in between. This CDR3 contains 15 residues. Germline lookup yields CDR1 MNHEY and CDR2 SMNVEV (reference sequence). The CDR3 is CASSLEGGRSGELFF. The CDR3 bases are TGTGCCAGCAGTTTAGAAGGCGGTCGCTCGGGGGAGCTGTTTTTT.

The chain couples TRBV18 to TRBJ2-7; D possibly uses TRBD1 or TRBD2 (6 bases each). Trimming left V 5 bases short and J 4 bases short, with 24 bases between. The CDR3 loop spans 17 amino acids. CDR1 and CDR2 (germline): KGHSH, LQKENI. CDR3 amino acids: CASSFVGGQRTQYEQYF. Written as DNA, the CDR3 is TGTGCCAGCTCATTTGTCGGGGGCCAACGTACCCAATACGAGCAGTACTTC. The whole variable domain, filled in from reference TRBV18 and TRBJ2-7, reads NAGVMQNPRHLVRRRGQEARLRCSPMKGHSHVYWYRQLPEEGLKFMVYLQKENIIDESGMPKERFSAEFPKEGPSILRIQQVVRGDSAAYFCASSFVGGQRTQYEQYFGPGTRLTVT.

The CDR3 DNA is TGTGCCATCCAGGGGGCCTCGGGCGAGCAGTACTTC. Its translation is CAIQGASGEQYF. The V gene is TRBV19, the J gene TRBJ2-7; 8 positions agree with TRBD1. The CDR3 length is 12 residues. Germline CDR1 LNHDA, CDR2 SQIVND (reference sequence). Unmatched junction bases numbered 8, after V lost 10 bases and J lost 6 bases.

CDR3 region: CAISESILGGQPQHF. CDR3 DNA sequence: TGTGCCATCAGTGAGTCGATCCTGGGGGGGCAGCCCCAGCATTTT. V gene TRBV10-3 combines with J gene TRBJ1-5; a possible D gene is TRBD1 (5 bases). Per the germline V gene, CDR1 is ENHRY and CDR2 is SYGVKD. The V and J ends lost 0 bases and 7 bases respectively, with 13 bases between them. This CDR3 region has 15 residues.

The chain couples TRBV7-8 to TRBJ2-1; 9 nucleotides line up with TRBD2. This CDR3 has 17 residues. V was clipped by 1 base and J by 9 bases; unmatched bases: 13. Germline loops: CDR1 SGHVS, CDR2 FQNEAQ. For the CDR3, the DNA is TGTGCCAGCAGCTTAGGGTTTGCTAGCGGGAAGCGGGCTGAGCAGTTCTTC. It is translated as CASSLGFASGKRAEQFF.

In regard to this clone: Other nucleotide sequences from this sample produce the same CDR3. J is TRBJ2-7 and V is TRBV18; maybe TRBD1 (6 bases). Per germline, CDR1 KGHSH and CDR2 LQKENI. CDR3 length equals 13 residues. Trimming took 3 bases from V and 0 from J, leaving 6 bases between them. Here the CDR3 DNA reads TGTGCCAGCTCACCGGACAGCTCCTACGAGCAGTACTTC. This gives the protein CASSPDSSYEQYF.

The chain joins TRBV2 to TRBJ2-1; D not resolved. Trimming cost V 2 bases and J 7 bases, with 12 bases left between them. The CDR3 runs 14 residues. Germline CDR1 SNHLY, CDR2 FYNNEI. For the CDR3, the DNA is TGTGCCAGCAGTGAATCAAACCTCTTGAATGAGCAGTTCTTC. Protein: CASSESNLLNEQFF.

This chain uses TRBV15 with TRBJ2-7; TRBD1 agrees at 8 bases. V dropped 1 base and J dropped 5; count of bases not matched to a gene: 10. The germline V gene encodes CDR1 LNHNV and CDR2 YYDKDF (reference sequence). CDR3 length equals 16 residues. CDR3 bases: TGTGCCACCAGCAGAGGGGAGCGGACAGGGACCAACGAGCAGTACTTC. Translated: CATSRGERTGTNEQYF.

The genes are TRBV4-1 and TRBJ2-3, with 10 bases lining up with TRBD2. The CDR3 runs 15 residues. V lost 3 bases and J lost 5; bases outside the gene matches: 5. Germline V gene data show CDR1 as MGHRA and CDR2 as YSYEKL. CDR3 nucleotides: TGCGCCAGCAGCCAGCCCGGGACTAGCGTAGATACGCAGTATTTT. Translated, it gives CASSQPGTSVDTQYF.

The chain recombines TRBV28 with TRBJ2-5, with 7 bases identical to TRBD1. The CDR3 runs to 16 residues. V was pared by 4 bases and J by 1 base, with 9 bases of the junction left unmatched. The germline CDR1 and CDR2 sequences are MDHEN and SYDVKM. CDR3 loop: CASSSGTAVFQETQYF. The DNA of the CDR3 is TGTGCCAGCAGTTCCGGGACAGCAGTCTTCCAAGAGACCCAGTACTTC.

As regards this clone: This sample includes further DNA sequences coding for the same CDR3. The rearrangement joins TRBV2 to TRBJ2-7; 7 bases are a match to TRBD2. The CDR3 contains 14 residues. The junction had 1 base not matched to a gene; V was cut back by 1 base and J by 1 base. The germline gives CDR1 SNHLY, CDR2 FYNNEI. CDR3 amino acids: CASSEGGSSYEQYF. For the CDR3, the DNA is TGTGCCAGCAGTGAAGGCGGGAGTTCCTACGAGCAGTACTTC.

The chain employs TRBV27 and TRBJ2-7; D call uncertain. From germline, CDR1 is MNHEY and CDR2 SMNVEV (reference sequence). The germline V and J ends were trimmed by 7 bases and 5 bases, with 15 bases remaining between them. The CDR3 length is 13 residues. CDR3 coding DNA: TGTGCCAGCAATCACATGGACGGTAACGAGCAGTACTTC. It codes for CASNHMDGNEQYF.

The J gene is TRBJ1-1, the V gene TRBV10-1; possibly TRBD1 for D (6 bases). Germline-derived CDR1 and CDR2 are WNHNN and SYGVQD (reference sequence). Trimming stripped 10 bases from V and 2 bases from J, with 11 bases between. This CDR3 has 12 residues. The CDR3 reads CAKTGTNTEAFF. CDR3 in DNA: TGCGCCAAGACGGGGACAAACACTGAAGCTTTCTTT.

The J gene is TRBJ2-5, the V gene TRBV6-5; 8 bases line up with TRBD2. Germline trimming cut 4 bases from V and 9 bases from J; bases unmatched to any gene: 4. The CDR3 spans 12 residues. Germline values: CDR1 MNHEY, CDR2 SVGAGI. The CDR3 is CASSSFGGAQYF. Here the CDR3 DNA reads TGTGCCAGCAGTTCCTTCGGGGGGGCCCAGTACTTC.

The CDR3 DNA sequence: TGTGCCAGCACCAATAACAGGAGAGGCTACACCTTC. Translation: CASTNNRRGYTF. The V call is TRBV6-5, the J call TRBJ1-2; D may be TRBD1 (5 bases). The V gene lost 7 bases and the J gene lost 8 bases, with 14 bases spanning the gap. CDR3 length: 12 amino acids. Germline-derived CDR1 and CDR2 are MNHEY and SVGAGI.